Sequencing of this TCR beta chain was carried out in a study of T cell repertoires in cytomegalovirus infection. Overall study: Indicated by public TCR beta signatures were CMV infection and matching HLA type.

TCRdb re-called the reads with MiXCR, one entry per CDR3 protein. The repertoire holds 510,000 or so distinct CDR3 sequences, with around 27% as singletons. Germline-derived CDR1 and CDR2 are SGHTA and FQGNSA. The CDR3 sequence is 15 residues long. V was clipped by 4 bases and J by 7 bases, with 16 bases between them. What was sequenced was PBMCs. The chain joins TRBV7-2 to TRBJ2-2; D is tentatively TRBD1 or TRBD2 (5 bases each). The clonotype was recovered from a human donor in good health (CMV status not recorded). Some clones in this sample may be carry-over from other donors' samples. CDR3 nucleotides: TGTGCCAGCAGCTCTCAAGGGGTCCGGGGCGGGGAGCTGTTTTTT. Translation: CASSSQGVRGGELFF.